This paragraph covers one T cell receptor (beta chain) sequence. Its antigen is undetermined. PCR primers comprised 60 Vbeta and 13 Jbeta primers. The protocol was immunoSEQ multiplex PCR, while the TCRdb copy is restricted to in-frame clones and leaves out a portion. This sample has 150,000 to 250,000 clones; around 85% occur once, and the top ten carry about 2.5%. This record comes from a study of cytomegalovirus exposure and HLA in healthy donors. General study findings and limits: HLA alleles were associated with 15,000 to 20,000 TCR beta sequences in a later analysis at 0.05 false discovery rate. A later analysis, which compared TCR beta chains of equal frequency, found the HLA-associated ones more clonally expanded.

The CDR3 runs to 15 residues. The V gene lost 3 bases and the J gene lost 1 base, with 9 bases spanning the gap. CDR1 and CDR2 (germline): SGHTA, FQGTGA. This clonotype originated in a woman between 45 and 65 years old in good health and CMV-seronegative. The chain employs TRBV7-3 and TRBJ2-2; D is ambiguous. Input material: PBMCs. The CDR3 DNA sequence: TGTGCCAGCAGCTTCGAGACAATGAACACCGGGGAGCTGTTTTTT. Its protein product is CASSFETMNTGELFF.